This entry lists 6 T cell receptor beta chains sequenced from one sample in a study of blood T cell repertoires in COVID-19. Method: immunoSEQ multiplex PCR; TCRdb's copy keeps in-frame clones and lacks some. Of almost 250,000 clones in the sample, roughly 90% were seen once. The specimen was PBMCs or T cells enriched from blood (not recorded which). These receptors all come from a woman in her twenties or thirties who had recovered from COVID-19.

The V call is TRBV5-1, the J call TRBJ2-7, with TRBD1 identical over 9 bases. The germline gives CDR1 SGHRS, CDR2 YFSETQ. The CDR3 consists of 15 residues. J was trimmed by 5 bases and V by 0 bases; bases with no gene match: 6. Written as DNA, the CDR3 is TGCGCCAGCAGCTTGGATGGGGACAGGGTCCACGAGCAGTACTTC. Its protein is CASSLDGDRVHEQYF.

Details on this clone: Its ends do not fully match the called genes, so a read error is possible. CDR3 sequence: CASSLSENVPRAF. The CDR3 DNA is TGTGCCAGCAGTTTAAGTGAGAACGTTCCCCGCGCCTTC. The chain joins TRBV12-3 or TRBV12-4 to TRBJ1-2; D not resolved. The CDR3 consists of 13 residues.

This chain joins TRBV28 and TRBJ1-1; D call uncertain. CDR1 is MDHEN, CDR2 SYDVKM, per germline. The CDR3 length is 11 residues. The V and J ends lost 6 bases and 4 bases respectively, with 6 bases between them. The CDR3 is CASRLFTEAFF. The CDR3 bases are TGTGCCAGCAGACTTTTCACTGAAGCTTTCTTT.

Written as DNA, the CDR3 is TGCAGCGTGAAAAGGTCTAGCGGGAGCCAAGAGACCCAGTACTTC. Translation: CSVKRSSGSQETQYF. J is TRBJ2-5 and V is TRBV29-1, with TRBD2 identical over 10 bases. CDR1 SQVTM and CDR2 ANQGSEA come from the germline V gene. The CDR3 is made up of 15 amino acids. V lost 6 bases to trimming and J lost 1 base; unmatched junction nucleotides: 8.

The chain joins TRBV1 to TRBJ1-5; the table calls TRBD1, which could not be checked here. TRBV1 is noted as a pseudogene. The CDR3 is 15 residues long. The CDR3 sequence is CTSSQPTGNDQPQHF. In DNA, the CDR3 is TGCACCAGCAGCCAGCCGACAGGAAATGATCAGCCCCAGCATTTT.

J is TRBJ1-4 and V is TRBV28; no clear D gene. V was pared by 5 bases and J by 0 bases, with 7 bases between. Germline V CDR1 and CDR2: MDHEN, SYDVKM. The CDR3 runs to 14 residues. The CDR3 DNA follows: TGTGCCAGCAGTCTCCGGGCAACTAATGAAAAACTGTTTTTT. Translating gives CASSLRATNEKLFF.